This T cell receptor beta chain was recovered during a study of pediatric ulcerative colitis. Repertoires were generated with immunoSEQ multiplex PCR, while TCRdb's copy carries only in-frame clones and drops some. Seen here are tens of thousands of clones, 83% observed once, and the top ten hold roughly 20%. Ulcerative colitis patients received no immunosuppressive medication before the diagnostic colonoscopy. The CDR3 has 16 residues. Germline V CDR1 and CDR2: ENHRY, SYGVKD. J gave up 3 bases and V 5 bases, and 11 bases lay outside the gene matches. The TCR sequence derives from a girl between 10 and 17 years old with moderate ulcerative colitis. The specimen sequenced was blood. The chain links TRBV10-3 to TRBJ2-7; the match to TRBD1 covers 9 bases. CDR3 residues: CAISTTGTGSIYEQYF. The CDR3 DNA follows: TGTGCCATCAGTACGACCGGGACAGGGTCTATCTACGAGCAGTACTTC.